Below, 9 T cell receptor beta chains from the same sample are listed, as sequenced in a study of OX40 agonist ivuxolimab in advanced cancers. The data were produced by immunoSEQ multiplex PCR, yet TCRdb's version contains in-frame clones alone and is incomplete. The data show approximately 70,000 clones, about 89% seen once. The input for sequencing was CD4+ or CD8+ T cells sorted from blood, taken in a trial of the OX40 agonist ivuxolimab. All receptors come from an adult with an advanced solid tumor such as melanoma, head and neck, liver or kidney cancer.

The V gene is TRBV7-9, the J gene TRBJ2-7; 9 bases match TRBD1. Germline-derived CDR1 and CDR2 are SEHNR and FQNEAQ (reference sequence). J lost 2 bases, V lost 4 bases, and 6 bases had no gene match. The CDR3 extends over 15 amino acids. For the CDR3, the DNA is TGTGCCAGCAGCTCTCACGGGACAGGGCCCTACGAGCAGTACTTC. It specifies CASSSHGTGPYEQYF.

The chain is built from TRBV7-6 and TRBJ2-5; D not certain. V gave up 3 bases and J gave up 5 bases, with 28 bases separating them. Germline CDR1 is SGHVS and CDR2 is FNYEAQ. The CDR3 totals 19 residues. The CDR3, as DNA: TGTGCCAGCAGCTTCCCCCCAAGCTGGGTGCCAACGGTGGCGGAGACCCAGTACTTC. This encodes CASSFPPSWVPTVAETQYF.

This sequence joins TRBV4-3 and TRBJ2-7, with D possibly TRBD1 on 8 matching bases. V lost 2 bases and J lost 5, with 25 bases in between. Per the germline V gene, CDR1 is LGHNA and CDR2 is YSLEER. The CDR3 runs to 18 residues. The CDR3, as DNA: TGCGCCAGCAGCCAACCCGAACAGGGGGGGCCAGGATTACACGAGCAGTACTTC. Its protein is CASSQPEQGGPGLHEQYF.

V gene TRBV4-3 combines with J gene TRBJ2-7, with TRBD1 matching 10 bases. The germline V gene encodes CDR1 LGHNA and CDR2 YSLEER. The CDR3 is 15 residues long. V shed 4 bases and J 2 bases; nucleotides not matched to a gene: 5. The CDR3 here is CASSPGQGGTYEQYF. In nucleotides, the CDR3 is TGCGCCAGCAGCCCCGGACAGGGGGGAACCTACGAGCAGTACTTC.

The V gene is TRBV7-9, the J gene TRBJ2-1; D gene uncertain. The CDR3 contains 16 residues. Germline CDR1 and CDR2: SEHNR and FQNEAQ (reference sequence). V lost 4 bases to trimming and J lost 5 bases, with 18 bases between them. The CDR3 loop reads CASSSPERLLHNEQFF. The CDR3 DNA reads TGTGCCAGCAGCTCCCCGGAGAGGCTGCTACACAATGAGCAGTTCTTC.

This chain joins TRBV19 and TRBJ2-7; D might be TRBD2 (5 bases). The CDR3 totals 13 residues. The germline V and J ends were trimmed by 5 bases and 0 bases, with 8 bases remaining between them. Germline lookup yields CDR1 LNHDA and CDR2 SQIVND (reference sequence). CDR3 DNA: TGTGCCAGTAGTCCGCGGGCCTCCTACGAGCAGTACTTC. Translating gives CASSPRASYEQYF.

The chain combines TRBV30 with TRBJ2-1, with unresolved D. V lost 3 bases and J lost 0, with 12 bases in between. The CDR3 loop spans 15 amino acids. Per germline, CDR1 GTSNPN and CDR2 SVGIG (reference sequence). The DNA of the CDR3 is TGTGCCTGGAGAACCGTAGCCAGCTCCTACAATGAGCAGTTCTTC. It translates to CAWRTVASSYNEQFF.

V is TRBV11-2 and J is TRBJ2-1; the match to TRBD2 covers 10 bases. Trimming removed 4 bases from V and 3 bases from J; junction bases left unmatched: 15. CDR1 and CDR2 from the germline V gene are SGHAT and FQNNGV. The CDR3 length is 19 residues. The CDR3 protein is CASSSRSRVAGGFYNEQFF. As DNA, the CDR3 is TGTGCCAGCAGCTCCCGGAGTAGGGTAGCGGGGGGATTCTACAATGAGCAGTTCTTC.

The DNA of the CDR3 is TGTGCCAGCAGTTACTGGGGAGAAGCTTTCTTT. Residues: CASSYWGEAFF. The rearrangement joins TRBV6-5 to TRBJ1-1; D unclear. Per the germline V gene, CDR1 is MNHEY and CDR2 is SVGAGI. The length of the CDR3 is 11 residues. V was trimmed by 1 base and J by 8 bases, leaving 5 bases between them.